This T cell receptor beta chain comes out of a study of T-cell reconstitution after alpha-beta-depleted transplantation in children. The sample holds a few counts of this clonotype. The CDR3 length is 14 residues. V shed 3 bases, J shed 8 bases, and the junction held 9 bases outside the gene matches. CDR1 and CDR2 (germline): SEHNR, FQNEAQ (reference sequence). The library targeted TCRbeta and was prepared with unique molecular identifiers. MiXCR, applied by TCRdb to the PCR reads, yields one record per CDR3 protein. The top ten hold approximately 1% of the sample, which has about 690,000 distinct CDR3 sequences, 16% seen once.

The material was PBMCs from the stem cell graft donor, obtained from the stem cell graft. The chain joins TRBV7-9 to TRBJ1-2, with 7 nucleotides matching TRBD1. The receptor's source is a human donor who donated a stem cell graft to a child with acute myeloid leukemia. DNA for the CDR3: TGTGCCAGCAGCTTCCGCGACAGGGCGGCGGGCTACACCTTC. Amino acid sequence: CASSFRDRAAGYTF.